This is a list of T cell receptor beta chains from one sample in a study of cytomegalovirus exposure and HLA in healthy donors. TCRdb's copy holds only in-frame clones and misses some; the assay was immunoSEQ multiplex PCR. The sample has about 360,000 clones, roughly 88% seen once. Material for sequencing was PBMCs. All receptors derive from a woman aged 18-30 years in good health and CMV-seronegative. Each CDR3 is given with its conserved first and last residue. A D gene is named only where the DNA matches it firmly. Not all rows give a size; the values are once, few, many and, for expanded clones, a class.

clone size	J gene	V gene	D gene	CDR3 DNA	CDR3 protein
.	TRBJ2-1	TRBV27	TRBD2	TGTGCCAGCAGTTTGTCTAGCGGGGGGTCCTACAATGAGCAGTTCTTC	CASSLSSGGSYNEQFF
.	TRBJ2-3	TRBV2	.	TGTGCCAGCAGTGAGGGGGCTTTGACAGATACGCAGTATTTT	CASSEGALTDTQYF
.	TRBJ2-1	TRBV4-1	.	TGCGCCAGCAGCCAAGAGAGGGCTAGAAGTGGCTACAATGAGCAGTTCTTC	CASSQERARSGYNEQFF
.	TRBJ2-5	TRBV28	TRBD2	TGTGCCAGCAGCCCCCCCGCGGGAGAAGAGACCCAGTACTTC	CASSPPAGEETQYF
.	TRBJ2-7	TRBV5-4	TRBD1	TGTGCCAGCAGCTGGGGGAGCCCCGGGACAGCGTTCTACGAGCAGTACTTC	CASSWGSPGTAFYEQYF
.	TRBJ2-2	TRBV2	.	TGTGCCAGCAGTTCAGGCGTCGCCCGGACCGGGGAGCTGTTTTTT	CASSSGVARTGELFF
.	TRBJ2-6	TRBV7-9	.	TGTGCCAGCAGCTTAGCCCAGGGGCTCGGTGGGGCCAACGTCCTGACTTTC	CASSLAQGLGGANVLTF
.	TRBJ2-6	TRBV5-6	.	TGTGCCAGCAGCTTGGCGGCGGACTCTGGGGCCAACGTCCTGACTTTC	CASSLAADSGANVLTF
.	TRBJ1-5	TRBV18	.	TGTGCCAGCTCCCTCGAAGGGGCGCCCCAGCATTTT	CASSLEGAPQHF
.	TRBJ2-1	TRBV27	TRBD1	TGTGCCAGCAGTGTCGGGGACAGGGGAGGTTACAATGAGCAGTTCTTC	CASSVGDRGGYNEQFF
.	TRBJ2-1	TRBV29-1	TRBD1	TGCAGCGTCCCACCTGGGACAGGGAAATCCTACAATGAGCAGTTCTTC	CSVPPGTGKSYNEQFF
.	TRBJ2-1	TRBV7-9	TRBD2	TGTGCCAGCAGCCCCTACGGGGGGGGCCTTGTGAATGAGCAGTTCTTC	CASSPYGGGLVNEQFF
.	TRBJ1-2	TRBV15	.	TGTGCCACAGCCGGGGAGAACGATGGCTACACCTTC	CATAGENDGYTF
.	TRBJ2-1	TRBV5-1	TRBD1	TGCGCCAGCAGCTTGACCGGGACAGGGGACGCTGAGCAGTTCTTC	CASSLTGTGDAEQFF
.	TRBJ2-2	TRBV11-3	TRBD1	TGTGCCAGCAGCCCTAGACAGGGGATCACCGGGGAGCTGTTTTTT	CASSPRQGITGELFF
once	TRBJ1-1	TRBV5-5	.	TGTGCCAGCAGTCTCACAGGGTTGAACACTGAAGCTTTCTTT	CASSLTGLNTEAFF
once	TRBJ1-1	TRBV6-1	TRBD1	TGTGCCAGCAGTGTACAGGGGATTATGAACACTGAAGCTTTCTTT	CASSVQGIMNTEAFF